These T cell receptor beta chains were read from a single sample in a study of blood T cells in healthy people across ages. TCRdb called the 5' RACE reads again in MiXCR, with one record for every CDR3 protein. Of approximately 1.5 million distinct CDR3 sequences listed, about 32% are singletons. Sequencing was done on a sample of blood. All receptors come from a woman between 25 and 40 years old in good health. CDR3s leave out the opening cysteine and the closing phenylalanine or tryptophan. D genes are given only for firm matches.

V gene: TRBV28; D gene: TRBD2; CDR3 protein: ASSYVGRWSSGRFEETQY
V gene: TRBV4-2; D gene: -; CDR3 protein: ASSQDARILLAKNIQY
V gene: TRBV12-3/TRBV12-4; D gene: -; CDR3 protein: ASSFETGREY
V gene: TRBV7-9; D gene: TRBD2; CDR3 protein: ASTGLAEAYEQY
V gene: TRBV4-1; D gene: -; CDR3 protein: ASSPWLLGANVLT
V gene: TRBV7-9; D gene: -; CDR3 protein: ASSLDEGEQY
V gene: TRBV15; D gene: -; CDR3 protein: ATSRGNGKEGFNYGYT
V gene: TRBV9; D gene: -; CDR3 protein: ASSVAGLGVYNEQF
V gene: TRBV24-1; D gene: -; CDR3 protein: ATSDLNRGYT
V gene: TRBV13; D gene: -; CDR3 protein: ASSLRGGYSPLH
V gene: TRBV18; D gene: -; CDR3 protein: ASSSQGTIGNEQF
V gene: TRBV7-9; D gene: -; CDR3 protein: ASSPDVGAGNTIY